What follows is one T cell receptor (beta chain) and its context. A much larger clonotype is one base distant, so this may be a read error. The data derive from a study of shared clonotypes between healthy human individuals. Clones were sequenced by immunoSEQ multiplex PCR, and TCRdb holds only the in-frame ones, with some missing. Of 450,000 to 500,000 clones detected, approximately 84% appear once; the ten largest clones hold roughly 13%. V shed 6 bases and J shed 0 bases, with 10 bases lying between them. Germline values: CDR1 SGHAT, CDR2 FQDESV (reference sequence). The length of the CDR3 is 14 residues.

The V call is TRBV11-1, the J call TRBJ2-3; D call uncertain. The sample taken for sequencing was PBMCs. The source of this sequence is a woman aged 40 to 50 in good health. Some clones in this sample may be carry-over from other donors' samples. CDR3 protein: CASSLDGSTDTQYF. The DNA for the CDR3 is TGTGCCAGCAGTCTCGACGGCAGCACAGATACGCAGTATTTT.